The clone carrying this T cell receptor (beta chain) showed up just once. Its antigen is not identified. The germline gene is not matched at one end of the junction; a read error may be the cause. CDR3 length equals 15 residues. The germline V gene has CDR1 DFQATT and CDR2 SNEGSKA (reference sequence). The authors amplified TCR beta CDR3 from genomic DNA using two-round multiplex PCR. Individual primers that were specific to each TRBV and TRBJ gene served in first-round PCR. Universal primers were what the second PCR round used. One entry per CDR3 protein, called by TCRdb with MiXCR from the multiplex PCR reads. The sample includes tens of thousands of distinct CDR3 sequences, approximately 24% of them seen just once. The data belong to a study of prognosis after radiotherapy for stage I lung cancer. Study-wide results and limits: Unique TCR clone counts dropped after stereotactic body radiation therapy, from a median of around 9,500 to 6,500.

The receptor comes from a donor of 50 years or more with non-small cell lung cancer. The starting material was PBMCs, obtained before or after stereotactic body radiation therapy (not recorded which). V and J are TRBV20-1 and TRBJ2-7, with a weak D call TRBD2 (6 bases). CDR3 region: CSARDSGTASYEQYF. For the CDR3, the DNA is TGTAGTGCTAGAGATTCCGGGACTGCCTCCTACGAGCAGTACTTC.